These 32 T cell receptor beta chains share one sample of origin, sequenced in a study of cytomegalovirus exposure and HLA in healthy donors (TCRdb year 2017). The library came from the immunoSEQ multiplex PCR assay. Here the immuneACCESS table is served through TCRdb, limited to in-frame sequences with V and J called. Missing clones are a known gap in these copies; in checked studies unresolved V genes cover under half, and the rest lacks a known reason. The table for this sample lists under 150,000 clones; about 83% of them were counted only once. The ten most abundant clones make up under 1.5% of the sample. Material for sequencing was PBMCs. The receptors here all came from a woman between 25 and 40 years old in good health and CMV-seronegative.

The rearrangement joins TRBV5-1 to TRBJ1-1; 7 nucleotides line up with TRBD1. This CDR3 is built from 14 residues. Losses at the gene ends were 2 bases for V and 7 bases for J; bases not matched to a gene: 8. In germline, CDR1 is SGHRS, CDR2 YFSETQ. This chain's CDR3 is CASSFQTGDFEAFF. CDR3 bases: TGCGCCAGCAGCTTCCAAACAGGGGACTTTGAAGCTTTCTTT.

The chain has TRBV7-9 and TRBJ2-3; TRBD1 is a possible D gene (6 bases). Germline V gene sequence: CDR1 SEHNR, CDR2 FQNEAQ (reference sequence). The CDR3 is 15 residues long. Trimming cost V 2 bases and J 4 bases, with 13 bases left between them. Here the CDR3 reads CASSLTTGFADTQYF. The DNA of the CDR3 is TGTGCCAGCAGCTTAACGACAGGATTTGCAGATACGCAGTATTTT.

The gene calls are TRBV10-3 and TRBJ1-6, with D possibly matching TRBD1 (5 bases). Germline V gene sequence: CDR1 ENHRY, CDR2 SYGVKD. The CDR3 has 15 residues. Trimming removed 8 bases at V and 2 bases at J, with 13 bases between. The CDR3 sequence: CAIGGEGTYNSPLHF. The CDR3 region has the DNA TGTGCCATCGGGGGGGAGGGGACCTATAATTCACCCCTCCACTTT.

The chain recombines TRBV6-1 with TRBJ1-1; D possibly corresponds to TRBD1 (5 bases). V was clipped by 4 bases and J by 6 bases, with 12 bases between them. Germline V CDR1 and CDR2: MNHNS, SASEGT. The CDR3 spans 13 residues. DNA of the CDR3: TGTGCCAGCAGTGGACTGTGGGGGGCTGAAGCTTTCTTT. Protein product: CASSGLWGAEAFF.

The chain carries TRBV2 and TRBJ1-2; 8 nucleotides align to TRBD1. This CDR3 is built from 12 residues. Germline CDR1 and CDR2: SNHLY and FYNNEI. V gave up 6 bases and J gave up 8 bases; unmatched junction bases: 5. The CDR3 spells CASRQGARGYTF. CDR3 DNA sequence: TGTGCCAGCAGGCAGGGGGCGCGAGGCTACACCTTC.

This clone was detected ten times or more. The chain is built from TRBV18 and TRBJ2-7; D is perhaps TRBD1 (6 bases). Germline values: CDR1 KGHSH, CDR2 LQKENI. The CDR3 runs to 16 residues. The V end lost 2 bases, the J end lost 0 bases, and 14 bases lay between the germline ends. The CDR3: CASSPWWTELSYEQYF. The CDR3 DNA is TGTGCCAGCTCACCATGGTGGACAGAACTCTCCTACGAGCAGTACTTC.

The chain links TRBV7-8 to TRBJ1-6; weak D call: TRBD1 (5 bases). The germline CDR1 and CDR2 sequences are SGHVS and FQNEAQ. V was cut by 2 bases and J by 7 bases, with 9 bases left in between. The CDR3 extends over 14 amino acids. CDR3 loop: CASSLRDLNSPLHF. In DNA, the CDR3 is TGTGCCAGCAGCTTAAGGGACTTAAATTCACCCCTCCACTTT.

This clone was seen just once. The chain links TRBV6-5 to TRBJ2-7, with TRBD1 matching 9 bases. Germline loops: CDR1 MNHEY, CDR2 SVGAGI. The CDR3 sequence is 15 residues long. J lost 6 bases, V lost 2 bases, and 8 bases had no gene match. The CDR3 loop reads CASSYPGQGLFEQYF. The CDR3 coding sequence is TGTGCCAGCAGTTACCCGGGACAGGGATTGTTCGAGCAGTACTTC.

V usage is TRBV12-5 and J usage is TRBJ2-2; D not certain. Deletions cut 1 base from V and 8 bases from J, with 8 bases between. Germline CDR1 LGHNT, CDR2 FRNRAP. The CDR3 sequence is 13 residues long. CDR3: CASGLGFAGELFF. The CDR3 DNA follows: TGTGCTAGTGGTTTGGGATTTGCGGGGGAGCTGTTTTTT.

This chain connects TRBV15 to TRBJ2-5; TRBD1 matches 10 bases. In germline, CDR1 is LNHNV, CDR2 YYDKDF (reference sequence). V trimming: 4 bases; J trimming: 1 base; junction bases outside the gene matches: 6. CDR3 size: 16 residues. The CDR3 region has the DNA TGTGCCACCAGCAAAGGGGGACAGGGGTCCCAAGAGACCCAGTACTTC. Amino acid sequence: CATSKGGQGSQETQYF.

The chain joins TRBV5-1 to TRBJ2-7; D perhaps matches TRBD1 (5 bases). Trimming pared 4 bases from V and 2 bases from J, leaving 16 bases between. Germline V lookup: CDR1 SGHRS, CDR2 YFSETQ. The CDR3 consists of 15 residues. The DNA for the CDR3 is TGCGCCAGCAGCCCCTCGGCAGGGTCTGCCTACGAGCAGTACTTC. Its translation is CASSPSAGSAYEQYF.

The CDR3 loop is CAHRVGPSYEQYF. The CDR3 DNA reads as TGTGCCCATCGGGTCGGTCCTTCCTACGAGCAGTACTTC. The V gene is TRBV6-1, the J gene TRBJ2-7; D unclear. The germline CDR1 and CDR2 sequences are MNHNS and SASEGT. This CDR3 contains 13 residues. Trimming pared 11 bases from V and 1 base from J, leaving 15 bases between.

V gene TRBV2 combines with J gene TRBJ1-2, with 7 bases matching TRBD1. The CDR3 runs 15 residues. The germline V gene has CDR1 SNHLY and CDR2 FYNNEI. With 0 bases clipped from V and 4 bases from J, the junction kept 5 bases outside the gene matches. The CDR3 here is CASSEAGRGAYGYTF. The CDR3 DNA reads as TGTGCCAGCAGTGAAGCGGGCAGGGGGGCCTATGGCTACACCTTC.

The V and J genes are TRBV2 and TRBJ2-4; TRBD2 might be the D (5 bases). Germline V gene sequence: CDR1 SNHLY, CDR2 FYNNEI. This CDR3 contains 13 residues. Trimming took off 7 bases at V and 6 bases at J, with 13 bases between the two ends. This CDR3 is CASTRSGGNIQYF. The DNA of the CDR3 is TGTGCCAGCACACGCAGTGGAGGAAACATTCAGTACTTC.

This clone came up once. The chain uses TRBV9 and TRBJ2-7; TRBD2 might be the D (7 bases). Trimming shortened V by 4 bases and J by 7 bases, and 18 bases separated the two germline ends. The CDR3 length is 14 residues. CDR1 and CDR2 from the germline V gene are SGDLS and YYNGEE. The CDR3 DNA reads TGTGCCAGCAGCCTTGGGGGGGGGCCGGGAGAGCAGTACTTC. Its protein is CASSLGGGPGEQYF.

The gene calls are TRBV6-1 and TRBJ2-4; tentatively, D is TRBD2 (7 bases). This CDR3 spans 18 amino acids. The germline V gene has CDR1 MNHNS and CDR2 SASEGT. Trimming pared 2 bases from V and 0 bases from J, leaving 17 bases between. CDR3 DNA: TGTGCCAGCAGTGAACGGGGGGCAGGCAGTTCAGCCAAAAACATTCAGTACTTC. It codes for CASSERGAGSSAKNIQYF.

This chain connects TRBV28 to TRBJ1-5; D is possibly TRBD1 (6 bases). Trimming removed 7 bases from V and 2 bases from J, with 15 bases in between. The germline gives CDR1 MDHEN, CDR2 SYDVKM. The CDR3 length is 15 residues. CDR3 bases: TGTGCCAGCAACCCCTGGGGGCAGGGCAATCAGCCCCAGCATTTT. This gives the protein CASNPWGQGNQPQHF.

CDR3 sequence reads: CASSLSGGAGETQYF. The DNA for the CDR3 is TGTGCCAGCAGCCTTAGCGGGGGGGCCGGGGAGACCCAGTACTTC. The V call is TRBV11-1, the J call TRBJ2-5, with 11 positions matching TRBD2. Germline CDR1 and CDR2: SGHAT and FQDESV (reference sequence). The CDR3 totals 15 residues. With 5 bases clipped from V and 5 bases from J, the junction kept 7 bases outside the gene matches.

The sample holds one count of this clone. This sequence joins TRBV11-2 and TRBJ2-3; 7 bases line up with TRBD2. The CDR3 totals 15 residues. Germline V lookup: CDR1 SGHAT, CDR2 FQNNGV. Trimming removed 3 bases from V and 1 base from J; junction bases left unmatched: 4. The CDR3 region has the DNA TGTGCCAGCAGCTTGGGAGGGGCCGGCACAGATACGCAGTATTTT. Protein sequence: CASSLGGAGTDTQYF.

This clone was counted many times. This chain joins TRBV4-2 and TRBJ2-1, with 9 bases lining up with TRBD2. The germline CDR1 and CDR2 sequences are LGHNA and YNFKEQ. The CDR3 loop spans 15 amino acids. Trimming took 0 bases from V and 6 from J; bases not matched to a gene: 3. The CDR3 DNA follows: TGTGCCAGCAGCCAAGATGCGGGGGGGCCCAATGAGCAGTTCTTC. It is translated as CASSQDAGGPNEQFF.

J is TRBJ1-6 and V is TRBV7-2; TRBD1 aligns across 7 bases. The CDR3 covers 14 residues. The V gene end was trimmed by 2 bases and the J gene end by 8 bases; junction bases not matched to a gene: 3. Germline V gives CDR1 SGHTA, CDR2 FQGNSA. The CDR3 sequence is CASSLLRGHSPLHF. DNA for the CDR3: TGTGCCAGCAGCTTATTAAGGGGGCATTCACCCCTCCACTTT.

The chain has TRBV5-4 and TRBJ2-2, with a possible D match to TRBD1 (6 bases). With 4 bases removed from V and 1 base from J, the gap between germline ends came to 8 bases. The V gene's germline CDR1 is SGHNT and CDR2 YYREEE (reference sequence). The CDR3 has 14 amino acids. In DNA, the CDR3 is TGTGCCAGCAGCGAGACAGGGAACACCGGGGAGCTGTTTTTT. Translated: CASSETGNTGELFF.

The rearrangement uses TRBV28 and TRBJ1-1, with D perhaps TRBD1 (5 bases). CDR1 is MDHEN, CDR2 SYDVKM, per germline. The CDR3 has 11 amino acids. Trimming shortened V by 3 bases and J by 8 bases, and 7 bases separated the two germline ends. In DNA form, the CDR3 reads TGTGCCAGCAGTTTGGGGCCGGAAGCTTTCTTT. Translating it yields CASSLGPEAFF.

The rearrangement uses TRBV2 and TRBJ1-4; 7 positions match TRBD1. The CDR3 has 13 amino acids. V shed 9 bases, J shed 5 bases, and the junction held 6 bases outside the gene matches. Germline V CDR1 and CDR2: SNHLY, FYNNEI. CDR3 region: CASRDSANEKLFF. CDR3 bases: TGTGCCAGTAGGGACAGCGCCAATGAAAAACTGTTTTTT.

The chain couples TRBV13 to TRBJ2-1; 8 nucleotides agree with TRBD1. The V segment lost 2 bases and the J segment 9 bases; nucleotides outside the gene matches: 6. CDR1 PRHDT and CDR2 FYEKMQ come from the germline V gene (reference sequence). This CDR3 is 14 amino acids long. In DNA, the CDR3 is TGTGCCAGCAGCTTACAGGGGGCGCAGGGTGAGCAGTTCTTC. Amino acids: CASSLQGAQGEQFF. Full variable domain (missing parts from reference TRBV13 and TRBJ2-1): AAGVIQSPRHLIKEKRETATLKCYPIPRHDTVYWYQQGPGQDPQFLISFYEKMQSDKGSIPDRFSAQQFSDYHSELNMSSLELGDSALYFCASSLQGAQGEQFFGPGTRLTVL.

The V gene is TRBV6-4, the J gene TRBJ1-2; 7 positions agree with TRBD1. CDR1 and CDR2 from the germline V gene are MRHNA and SNTAGT. V gave up 5 bases and J gave up 4 bases; unmatched junction bases: 13. The CDR3 spans 16 residues. CDR3 nucleotides: TGTGCCAGCAGTCGTTCGGACAGGCCCTCTGGCTATGGCTACACCTTC. Amino acid sequence: CASSRSDRPSGYGYTF.

This chain links TRBV6-1 with TRBJ2-7, with 7 bases aligning to TRBD1. The length of the CDR3 is 19 residues. The junction had 16 bases not matched to a gene; V was cut back by 0 bases and J by 2 bases. The V gene's germline CDR1 is MNHNS and CDR2 SASEGT. CDR3 in amino acids: CASSEALTQGPITTYEQYF. The CDR3, as DNA: TGTGCCAGCAGTGAAGCCTTAACACAGGGGCCAATAACCACCTACGAGCAGTACTTC.

This clone was seen a single time. The V gene is TRBV7-3, the J gene TRBJ2-6; D is unclear. V dropped 4 bases and J dropped 5 bases, with 9 bases sitting between them. This CDR3 contains 14 residues. Germline V gene data show CDR1 as SGHTA and CDR2 as FQGTGA. CDR3 loop: CASSSVARANVLTF. CDR3 nucleotides: TGTGCCAGCAGCTCCGTAGCCCGGGCCAACGTCCTGACTTTC.

The chain carries TRBV29-1 and TRBJ2-7, with D unclear. Deletions cut 4 bases from V and 0 bases from J, with 7 bases between. The CDR3 contains 12 residues. From germline, CDR1 is SQVTM and CDR2 ANQGSEA. The CDR3, as DNA: TGCAGCGTTGCCCCCAGCTCCTACGAGCAGTACTTC. Its translation is CSVAPSSYEQYF.

The chain links TRBV5-1 to TRBJ2-7; no clear D. The CDR3 length is 15 residues. Per germline, CDR1 SGHRS and CDR2 YFSETQ. V shed 4 bases and J shed 2 bases, with 16 bases lying between them. Here the CDR3 reads CASSPAWSVTYEQYF. For the CDR3, the DNA is TGCGCCAGCAGCCCCGCGTGGTCGGTAACCTACGAGCAGTACTTC.

The chain is built from TRBV2 and TRBJ2-1; D gene uncertain. Germline assignment: CDR1 SNHLY and CDR2 FYNNEI. Trimming cost V 5 bases and J 7 bases, with 6 bases left between them. CDR3 length equals 11 residues. Here the CDR3 reads CASSPVNEQFF. The CDR3 DNA sequence: TGTGCCAGCAGTCCAGTTAATGAGCAGTTCTTC.

This sequence joins TRBV7-8 and TRBJ1-1; 8 positions match TRBD1. The ends lost 5 bases at V and 1 base at J; junction bases unmatched: 12. In germline, CDR1 is SGHVS, CDR2 FQNEAQ. CDR3 length: 17 amino acids. The CDR3 DNA follows: TGTGCCAGCAGCGCTAGTACAGGGGGGAATTGGAACACTGAAGCTTTCTTT. Translated, it gives CASSASTGGNWNTEAFF.